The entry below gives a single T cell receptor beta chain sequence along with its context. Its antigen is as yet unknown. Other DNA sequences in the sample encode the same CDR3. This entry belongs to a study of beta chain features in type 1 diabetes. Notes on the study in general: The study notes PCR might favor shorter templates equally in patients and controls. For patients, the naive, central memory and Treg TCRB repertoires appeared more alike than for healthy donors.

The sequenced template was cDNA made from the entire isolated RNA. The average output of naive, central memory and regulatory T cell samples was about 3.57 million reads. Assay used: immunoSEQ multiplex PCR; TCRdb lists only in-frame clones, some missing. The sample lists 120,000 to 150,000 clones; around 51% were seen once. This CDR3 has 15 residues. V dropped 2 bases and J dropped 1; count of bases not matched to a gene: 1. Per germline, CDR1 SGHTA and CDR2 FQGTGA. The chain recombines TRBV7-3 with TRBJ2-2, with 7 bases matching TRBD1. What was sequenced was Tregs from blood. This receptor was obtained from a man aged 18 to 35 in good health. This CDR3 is CASSLGTVNTGELFF. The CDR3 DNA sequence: TGTGCCAGCAGCTTAGGGACAGTGAACACCGGGGAGCTGTTTTTT.